This entry lists 7 T cell receptor beta chains sequenced from one sample in a study of PD-L1 blockade in urothelial cancer. TCRdb's table, derived via immunoSEQ multiplex PCR, lists solely in-frame clones and lacks some. The data show around 45,000 clones, with 80% to 90% seen just once and more than 13% held by the top ten. As for time point: peripheral blood 6 weeks after treatment start. Material: PBMCs, obtained around atezolizumab (anti-PD-L1) treatment. The receptor set was obtained from a man aged 55 to 70 with urothelial cancer.

In regard to this clone: At one of its ends the junction is not consistent with the germline gene, which may arise from a read error. The rearrangement links TRBV7-7 to TRBJ2-5, with TRBD2 matching 8 bases. CDR1 is SSHAT, CDR2 FNYEAQ, per germline (reference sequence). This CDR3 is built from 14 residues. The CDR3 is CASSYPGLDETQYF. The CDR3 nucleotides read TGTGCTAGCAGCTATCCGGGACTAGACGAGACCCAGTACTTC.

The gene calls are TRBV5-4 and TRBJ2-2, with 9 bases identical to TRBD1. V trimming: 3 bases; J trimming: 4 bases; junction bases outside the gene matches: 10. Germline values: CDR1 SGHNT, CDR2 YYREEE (reference sequence). The CDR3 is made up of 17 amino acids. In nucleotides, the CDR3 is TGTGCCAGCAGCTCCGTATTGGGACAGGGAGGCACCGGGGAGCTGTTTTTT. The encoded protein is CASSSVLGQGGTGELFF.

The chain employs TRBV5-1 and TRBJ2-7, with TRBD1 identical over 8 bases. Germline CDR1 and CDR2: SGHRS and YFSETQ. Losses at the gene ends were 4 bases for V and 0 bases for J; bases not matched to a gene: 6. The length of the CDR3 is 15 residues. The CDR3 loop is CASSGGQGSSYEQYF. The CDR3, as DNA: TGCGCCAGCAGCGGCGGACAGGGAAGCTCCTACGAGCAGTACTTC.

The V and J genes are TRBV2 and TRBJ1-2; 10 bases fit TRBD1. CDR1 and CDR2 (germline): SNHLY, FYNNEI. The CDR3 loop spans 13 amino acids. With V trimmed by 6 bases and J by 7 bases, 5 bases remained unmatched. CDR3 sequence: CASRRTGGRGYTF. The DNA of the CDR3 is TGTGCCAGCAGACGGACAGGGGGACGTGGCTACACCTTC.

The chain couples TRBV15 to TRBJ2-1, with a tentative D call TRBD1 (7 bases). Between the trimmed V and J ends, which lost 5 bases and 4 bases, there was a span of 15 bases. CDR3 length: 15 residues. Germline CDR1 LNHNV, CDR2 YYDKDF (reference sequence). The CDR3 nucleotides read TGTGCCACCAGCCCTCAGACAGGGAGGTACAATGAGCAGTTCTTC. Its translation: CATSPQTGRYNEQFF.

CDR3: CASSAGVGELFF. The CDR3 bases are TGTGCCAGCAGCGCAGGGGTCGGGGAGCTGTTTTTT. The chain has TRBV13 and TRBJ2-2, with D maybe TRBD1 (6 bases). Trimming took off 5 bases at V and 7 bases at J, with 8 bases between the two ends. CDR1 is PRHDT, CDR2 FYEKMQ, per germline (reference sequence). The CDR3 totals 12 residues.

This clone turned up a few times. The chain recombines TRBV5-4 with TRBJ1-6; D uncertain. CDR3 length: 14 amino acids. Between the trimmed V and J ends, which lost 4 bases and 11 bases, there was a span of 16 bases. The V gene's germline CDR1 is SGHNT and CDR2 YYREEE (reference sequence). In DNA, the CDR3 is TGTGCCAGCAGCGGAAGAGGGCTATCAGCACCCCTCCACTTT. Translating gives CASSGRGLSAPLHF.